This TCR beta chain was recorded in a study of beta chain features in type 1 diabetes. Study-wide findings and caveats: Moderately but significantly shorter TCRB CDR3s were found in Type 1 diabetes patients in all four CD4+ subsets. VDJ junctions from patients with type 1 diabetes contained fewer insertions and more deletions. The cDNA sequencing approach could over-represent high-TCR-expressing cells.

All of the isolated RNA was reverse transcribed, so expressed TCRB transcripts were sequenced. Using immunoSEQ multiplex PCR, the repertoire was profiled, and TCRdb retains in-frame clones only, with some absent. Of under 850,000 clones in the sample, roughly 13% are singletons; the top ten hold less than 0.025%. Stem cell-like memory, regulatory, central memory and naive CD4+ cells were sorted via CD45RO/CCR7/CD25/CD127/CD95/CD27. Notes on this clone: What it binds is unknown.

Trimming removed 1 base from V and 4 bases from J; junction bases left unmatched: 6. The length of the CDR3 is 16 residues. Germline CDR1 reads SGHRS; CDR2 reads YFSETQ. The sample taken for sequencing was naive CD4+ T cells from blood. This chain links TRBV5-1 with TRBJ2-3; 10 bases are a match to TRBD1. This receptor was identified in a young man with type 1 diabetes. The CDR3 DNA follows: TGCGCCAGCAGCTTGACGGGACAGGGGACTCCAGATACGCAGTATTTT. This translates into CASSLTGQGTPDTQYF.